The 5 T cell receptor beta chains below were found in one sample sequenced in a study of CD8 T cells in Susac syndrome. An amount of RNA that ranged from roughly 0.5 to 1 ug was reverse transcribed with random hexamers. TCRdb re-analysed the immunoSEQ multiplex PCR reads in MiXCR, keeping a single row per CDR3 protein. The table has under 200,000 distinct CDR3 sequences, about 91% seen once. The source material was CD4+ T cells from PBMCs. All receptors come from a human donor with Susac syndrome.

The V and J genes are TRBV3-1 and TRBJ2-7; the D call may be TRBD1 or TRBD2 (5 bases each). Germline CDR1 reads LGHDT; CDR2 reads YNNKEL (reference sequence). Deletions cut 5 bases from V and 1 base from J, with 12 bases between. The CDR3 runs 14 residues. CDR3: CASSRDLSSYEQYF. The CDR3 DNA reads TGTGCCAGCAGCAGGGACCTCTCTTCCTACGAGCAGTACTTC.

V usage is TRBV2 and J usage is TRBJ2-1; the match to TRBD2 covers 14 bases. The germline CDR1 and CDR2 sequences are SNHLY and FYNNEI. The CDR3 is made up of 15 amino acids. Trimming cost V 6 bases and J 4 bases; bases outside gene matches: 2. CDR3 sequence: CASRGTSGSYNEQFF. Here the CDR3 DNA reads TGTGCCAGCAGGGGGACTAGCGGGAGTTACAATGAGCAGTTCTTC. Complete variable domain (other parts from reference TRBV2 and TRBJ2-1): EPEVTQTPSHQVTQMGQEVILRCVPISNHLYFYWYRQILGQKVEFLVSFYNNEISEKSEIFDDQFSVERPDGSNFTLKIRSTKLEDSAMYFCASRGTSGSYNEQFFGPGTRLTVL.

The chain recombines TRBV7-9 with TRBJ1-1; 7 bases are a match to TRBD1. V lost 5 bases to trimming and J lost 4 bases; unmatched junction nucleotides: 10. In germline, CDR1 is SEHNR, CDR2 FQNEAQ (reference sequence). The CDR3 spans 15 residues. The CDR3 reads CASSLPGAGGTEAFF. Written as DNA, the CDR3 is TGTGCCAGCAGCCTTCCAGGAGCAGGGGGCACTGAAGCTTTCTTT.

This chain uses TRBV20-1 with TRBJ2-2; 15 bases agree with TRBD2. CDR3 length: 18 amino acids. V gave up 2 bases and J gave up 4 bases; unmatched junction bases: 8. Per the germline V gene, CDR1 is DFQATT and CDR2 is SNEGSKA (reference sequence). CDR3 sequence reads: CSARIGLAGGLVTGELFF. The CDR3 DNA sequence: TGCAGTGCTAGAATCGGACTAGCGGGAGGGCTTGTCACCGGGGAGCTGTTTTTT.

The rearrangement joins TRBV6-2 or TRBV6-3 to TRBJ2-7; 8 bases map to TRBD1. J was trimmed by 3 bases and V by 7 bases; bases with no gene match: 14. The CDR3 covers 16 residues. CDR1 and CDR2 (germline): MNHEY, SVGEGT. CDR3 sequence: CASTRDPGTGDYEQYF. The CDR3 DNA is TGTGCCAGCACCAGAGACCCCGGGACAGGTGACTACGAGCAGTACTTC.